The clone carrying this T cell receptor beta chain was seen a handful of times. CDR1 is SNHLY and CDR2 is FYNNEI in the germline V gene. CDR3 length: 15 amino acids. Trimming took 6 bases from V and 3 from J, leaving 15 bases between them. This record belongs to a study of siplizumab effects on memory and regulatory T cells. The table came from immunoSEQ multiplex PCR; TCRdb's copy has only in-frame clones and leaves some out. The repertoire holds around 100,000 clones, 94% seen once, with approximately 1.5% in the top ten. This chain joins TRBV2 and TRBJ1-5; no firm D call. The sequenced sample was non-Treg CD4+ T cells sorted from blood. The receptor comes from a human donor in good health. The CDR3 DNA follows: TGTGCCAGCAGCGCCCCCGGGCCCTCCAATCAGCCCCAGCATTTT. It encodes CASSAPGPSNQPQHF.